Below are 26 T cell receptor beta chains sequenced from a single sample in a study of identical twins. From the 5' RACE reads, TCRdb called clonotypes with MiXCR, one entry per CDR3 protein. The top ten clones hold about 0.91% of a sample with roughly 500,000 distinct CDR3 sequences, about 20% of them seen once. These records were also assigned to another study, of T cells expressing NK-cell markers.

The sample consisted of CD4+ T cells sorted from blood. These receptors came from a woman under 30 in good health.

This clonotype was counted between two and nine times. The genes are TRBV7-2 and TRBJ1-2; no clear D gene. The germline V gene encodes CDR1 SGHTA and CDR2 FQGNSA. V lost 1 base to trimming and J lost 8 bases, with 11 bases between them. This CDR3 comprises 13 residues. DNA for the CDR3: TGTGCCAGCAGCTTAGAGCCAGGCGGCGGCTACACCTTC. It translates to CASSLEPGGGYTF.

This clonotype came up once. V gene TRBV15 combines with J gene TRBJ1-2; no clear D gene. This CDR3 has 15 amino acids. V lost 0 bases, J lost 4 bases, and 12 bases lay in between. Germline CDR1 LNHNV, CDR2 YYDKDF (reference sequence). Here the CDR3 reads CATSRDLGVSYGYTF. CDR3 nucleotide sequence: TGTGCCACCAGCAGAGATCTGGGAGTCTCCTATGGCTACACCTTC.

There are a few counts of this clonotype. This rearrangement joins TRBV9 to TRBJ1-3; maybe TRBD1 (5 bases). Germline values: CDR1 SGDLS, CDR2 YYNGEE. This CDR3 is 16 amino acids long. The V end was cut by 0 bases, the J end by 1 base, with 11 bases between. The CDR3 DNA is TGTGCCAGCAGCGTAGCGCAAGGGACTTCTGGAAACACCATATATTTT. It codes for CASSVAQGTSGNTIYF.

The chain uses TRBV5-1 and TRBJ2-3; TRBD2 matches 8 bases. Germline loops: CDR1 SGHRS, CDR2 YFSETQ. The CDR3 sequence is 17 residues long. The V and J ends lost 0 bases and 1 base, in that order; junction bases with no gene match: 7. The CDR3 sequence: CASSLAWSSGGTDTQYF. CDR3 DNA sequence: TGCGCCAGCAGCTTGGCCTGGAGTAGCGGGGGCACAGATACGCAGTATTTT. The entire variable domain, with the rest obtained from reference TRBV5-1 and TRBJ2-3, is as follows: KAGVTQTPRYLIKTRGQQVTLSCSPISGHRSVSWYQQTPGQGLQFLFEYFSETQRNKGNFPGRFSGRQFSNSRSEMNVSTLELGDSALYLCASSLAWSSGGTDTQYFGPGTRLTVL.

The chain has TRBV7-9 and TRBJ1-6; 9 bases agree with TRBD1. Trimming cost V 3 bases and J 13 bases; bases outside gene matches: 4. CDR3 length equals 13 residues. Germline values: CDR1 SEHNR, CDR2 FQNEAQ (reference sequence). The CDR3 DNA reads TGTGCCAGCAGCTTGGACAGGGGTGCTCCCCTCCACTTT. This codes for CASSLDRGAPLHF.

The chain joins TRBV7-9 to TRBJ1-5, with D hard to call. Germline-derived CDR1 and CDR2 are SEHNR and FQNEAQ (reference sequence). The CDR3 is 12 residues long. Trimming pared 1 base from V and 11 bases from J, leaving 9 bases between. The CDR3 nucleotides are TGTGCCAGCAGCTTAGGTGCGGAGGCCCAGCATTTT. It codes for CASSLGAEAQHF.

The table lists this clonotype with a few counts. V and J are TRBV29-1 and TRBJ2-7; D is undetermined. The CDR3 has 13 amino acids. CDR1 is SQVTM and CDR2 is ANQGSEA in the germline V gene. V was pared by 3 bases and J by 5 bases, with 14 bases between. The CDR3 spells CSVEALGIDEQYF. CDR3 nucleotide sequence: TGCAGCGTTGAGGCTTTAGGTATCGACGAGCAGTACTTC.

V is TRBV3-1 and J is TRBJ2-5; D is undetermined. The germline CDR1 and CDR2 sequences are LGHDT and YNNKEL (reference sequence). V dropped 1 base and J dropped 7 bases, with 10 bases sitting between them. The CDR3 totals 13 residues. The CDR3 bases are TGTGCCAGCAGCCAAGTCGGATCATCGACCCAGTACTTC. As protein: CASSQVGSSTQYF.

This clonotype has only a few counts. V usage is TRBV20-1 and J usage is TRBJ2-7; TRBD2 matches at 8 bases. The CDR3 is 16 residues long. Germline V gives CDR1 DFQATT, CDR2 SNEGSKA (reference sequence). The V and J ends lost 5 bases and 9 bases, in that order; junction bases with no gene match: 21. The chain's CDR3 is CSAGRGRGGRISLQYF. The CDR3 bases are TGCAGTGCTGGCCGAGGTCGGGGCGGGAGGATTTCCCTGCAGTACTTC.

CDR3 DNA sequence: TGTGCCAGCAGGGGGGGACTAGCGGGAGAAAACGAGCAGTACTTC. It translates to CASRGGLAGENEQYF. This chain links TRBV11-2 with TRBJ2-7; 14 positions agree with TRBD2. Germline CDR1 and CDR2: SGHAT and FQNNGV. The CDR3 totals 15 residues. V trimming: 6 bases; J trimming: 5 bases; junction bases outside the gene matches: 6.

V usage is TRBV20-1 and J usage is TRBJ1-2, with 8 bases identical to TRBD1. After removal of 4 bases from V and 7 bases from J, the junction contained 5 bases not matched to a gene. Germline V lookup: CDR1 DFQATT, CDR2 SNEGSKA (reference sequence). The CDR3 totals 12 residues. In DNA, the CDR3 is TGCAGTGCTACGGACAGGGTGGGTGGCTACACCTTC. Amino acids: CSATDRVGGYTF.

This clonotype was seen ten or more times. The gene calls are TRBV10-1 and TRBJ2-3; D is unclear. Trimming cost V 4 bases and J 2 bases, with 4 bases left between them. The germline V gene has CDR1 WNHNN and CDR2 SYGVQD (reference sequence). The CDR3 covers 12 residues. CDR3 in DNA: TGCGCCAGCAGTGCCAACACAGATACGCAGTATTTT. This gives the protein CASSANTDTQYF.

The V call is TRBV11-2, the J call TRBJ2-1; D perhaps matches TRBD1 (5 bases). V dropped 2 bases and J dropped 5 bases, with 10 bases sitting between them. The CDR3 runs to 14 residues. CDR1 is SGHAT, CDR2 FQNNGV, per germline. In nucleotides, the CDR3 is TGTGCCAGCAGCTTACCAGGGTCCCACAATGAGCAGTTCTTC. Amino acids: CASSLPGSHNEQFF.

This clonotype occurred a few times. This sequence joins TRBV29-1 and TRBJ1-5; D might be TRBD1 (6 bases). The V end lost 7 bases, the J end lost 0 bases, and 7 bases lay between the germline ends. The germline V gene encodes CDR1 SQVTM and CDR2 ANQGSEA. This CDR3 is built from 12 residues. The CDR3 spells CSAQGSNQPQHF. The CDR3 DNA follows: TGCAGCGCACAGGGTAGCAATCAGCCCCAGCATTTT.

This clonotype was counted a few times. The DNA is omitted, as the CDR3 cannot be located on it reliably, and the CDR3 follows TCRdb's listing. The chain joins TRBV6-5 to TRBJ2-7. CDR1 MNHEY and CDR2 SVGAGI come from the germline V gene. From its first to its last residue, the CDR3 has 14 amino acids. The CDR3 spells CASSTSFSSYEQYF.

The V call is TRBV7-9, the J call TRBJ2-7, with TRBD1 matching over 7 bases. Losses at the gene ends were 5 bases for V and 3 bases for J; bases not matched to a gene: 4. This CDR3 is built from 13 residues. Germline CDR1 SEHNR, CDR2 FQNEAQ (reference sequence). The CDR3 DNA follows: TGTGCCAGCAGCCAAGGGGACAGCTACGAGCAGTACTTC. It translates to CASSQGDSYEQYF.

The chain recombines TRBV7-9 with TRBJ2-1; tentatively, D is TRBD1 or TRBD2 (5 bases each). V was cut by 4 bases and J by 12 bases, with 19 bases left in between. The germline gives CDR1 SEHNR, CDR2 FQNEAQ (reference sequence). The CDR3 runs 14 residues. DNA of the CDR3: TGTGCCAGCAGCTCCCTCCGAGGAGCGGACATGCAGTTCTTC. It translates to CASSSLRGADMQFF. Based on the CDR3 plus reference TRBV7-9 and TRBJ2-1, the full variable domain is DTGVSQNPRHKITKRGQNVTFRCDPISEHNRLYWYRQTLGQGPEFLTYFQNEAQLEKSRLLSDRFSAERPKGSFSTLEIQRTEQGDSAMYLCASSSLRGADMQFFGPGTRLTVL.

The J gene is TRBJ1-1, the V gene TRBV20-1, with TRBD1 identical over 9 bases. V trimming: 6 bases; J trimming: 3 bases; junction bases outside the gene matches: 5. The CDR3 loop spans 13 amino acids. Germline CDR1 DFQATT, CDR2 SNEGSKA (reference sequence). CDR3 sequence reads: CSARGTGYTEAFF. The CDR3 DNA sequence: TGCAGTGCCAGGGGGACAGGGTACACTGAAGCTTTCTTT.

This clonotype was found a few times. The chain has TRBV7-9 and TRBJ1-2; TRBD1 matches 10 bases. Germline CDR1 is SEHNR and CDR2 is FQNEAQ (reference sequence). The V segment lost 6 bases and the J segment 12 bases; nucleotides outside the gene matches: 4. CDR3 length equals 11 residues. The CDR3: CASSRTGGNTF. The DNA for the CDR3 is TGTGCCAGCAGTAGGACAGGGGGTAACACCTTC.

The chain is built from TRBV4-1 and TRBJ2-5; D may be TRBD1 (6 bases). The CDR3 has 14 residues. The V gene lost 3 bases and the J gene lost 5 bases, with 13 bases spanning the gap. CDR1 and CDR2 from the germline V gene are MGHRA and YSYEKL. The CDR3 bases are TGCGCCAGCAGCCAGGTATACAGGGCGGAGACCCAGTACTTC. This codes for CASSQVYRAETQYF.

This clonotype was seen a handful of times. The chain combines TRBV20-1 with TRBJ1-2; 9 bases are a match to TRBD1. V shed 6 bases, J shed 4 bases, and the junction held 6 bases outside the gene matches. Germline-derived CDR1 and CDR2 are DFQATT and SNEGSKA (reference sequence). This CDR3 spans 13 amino acids. For the CDR3, the DNA is TGCAGTGCCACACAGGGGGCCGGCTATGGCTACACCTTC. It is translated as CSATQGAGYGYTF.

V and J are TRBV6-1 and TRBJ2-7; 9 positions agree with TRBD2. This CDR3 has 15 residues. Germline V gene data show CDR1 as MNHNS and CDR2 as SASEGT. Trimming at V came to 6 bases and at J to 1 base, leaving 7 bases not matched to a gene. The CDR3 sequence is CASRQPGLASYEQYF. The DNA of the CDR3 is TGTGCCAGCAGGCAACCGGGACTAGCTTCCTACGAGCAGTACTTC.

This clonotype was seen ten or more times. The chain is built from TRBV5-1 and TRBJ2-5; D is unclear. The CDR3 extends over 13 amino acids. Trimming left V 2 bases short and J 7 bases short, with 12 bases between. The germline V gene encodes CDR1 SGHRS and CDR2 YFSETQ. The CDR3 nucleotides read TGCGCCAGCAGCTTACCAGACACGTGGACCCAGTACTTC. Its translation: CASSLPDTWTQYF.

This clonotype appeared many times. The chain combines TRBV5-1 with TRBJ2-3; D unresolved. Germline-derived CDR1 and CDR2 are SGHRS and YFSETQ. CDR3 length equals 14 residues. The V end lost 2 bases, the J end lost 6 bases, and 13 bases lay between the germline ends. CDR3 in amino acids: CASSFNSVSDTQYF. CDR3 DNA sequence: TGCGCCAGCAGCTTTAACTCGGTTTCGGATACGCAGTATTTT.

This clonotype was seen many times. The chain uses TRBV5-1 and TRBJ1-4, with 8 positions matching TRBD1. CDR1 and CDR2 from the germline V gene are SGHRS and YFSETQ. V lost 4 bases and J lost 8; bases outside the gene matches: 13. The CDR3 consists of 16 residues. The CDR3 loop is CASSLGTGNVGEKLFF. DNA for the CDR3: TGCGCCAGCAGCCTGGGGACAGGAAACGTCGGAGAAAAACTGTTTTTT.

V usage is TRBV20-1 and J usage is TRBJ2-7; either TRBD1 or TRBD2 may fit D (5 bases each). Germline assignment: CDR1 DFQATT and CDR2 SNEGSKA (reference sequence). The CDR3 has 14 residues. Trimming took off 2 bases at V and 4 bases at J, with 15 bases between the two ends. The CDR3 loop reads CSARKAGTSYEQYF. The CDR3 DNA sequence: TGCAGTGCTAGAAAGGCAGGGACCTCATACGAGCAGTACTTC.